The 21 T cell receptor beta chains below all came from one sample that was sequenced in a study of vaccination and CD4 T cells after COVID-19. These receptors have no known antigen. Treatment given: approximately 9-day PBMC culture with coronavirus spike peptide pools or control peptides (ViraFEST assay). The study sequenced cultured CD4+ T cell DNA using the Oncomine TCR Beta short-read assay. TCRdb re-analysed the PCR reads in MiXCR, keeping a single row per CDR3 protein. The table has about 16,000 distinct CDR3 sequences, under 55% seen once. Sequences were derived from CD4+ T cells from blood, cultured in vitro, sampled before SARS-CoV-2 vaccination. The receptors shown here come from a human donor who had recovered from COVID-19.

In its sample, this clonotype was seen a few times. This chain links TRBV21-1 with TRBJ1-2; the table's D call, TRBD1, has no DNA check behind it. TRBV21-1 is classified as a pseudogene. The CDR3 consists of 16 residues. CDR3 sequence reads: CASSSLVDRRGYGYTF. In DNA, the CDR3 is TGTGCCAGCAGCAGCCTCGTTGATCGCAGGGGTTATGGCTACACCTTC.

This clonotype showed up just a few times. V and J are TRBV27 and TRBJ1-1, with TRBD1 as a possible D gene (5 bases). Trimming took off 6 bases at V and 4 bases at J, with 18 bases between the two ends. CDR1 is MNHEY and CDR2 is SMNVEV in the germline V gene (reference sequence). This CDR3 comprises 15 residues. The CDR3, as DNA: TGTGCCAGCAGCCCCCCTTTGGGGGTCTCCACTGAAGCTTTCTTT. Amino acid sequence: CASSPPLGVSTEAFF.

In this sample, this clonotype turned up a few times. This rearrangement joins TRBV6-2 or TRBV6-3 to TRBJ1-1, with TRBD1 as a possible D gene (6 bases). Germline V gene sequence: CDR1 MNHEY, CDR2 SVGEGT. V was shortened by 2 bases and J by 1 base, with 11 bases between the two germline ends. The CDR3 consists of 15 residues. This CDR3 is CASSYGGLGNTEAFF. For the CDR3, the DNA is TGTGCCAGCAGTTACGGGGGGCTGGGGAACACTGAAGCTTTCTTT.

This clonotype turned up a few times. The V call is TRBV29-1, the J call TRBJ1-5; 7 bases agree with TRBD1. J was trimmed by 4 bases and V by 6 bases; bases with no gene match: 6. Germline CDR1 and CDR2: SQVTM and ANQGSEA. The CDR3 has 13 residues. In nucleotides, the CDR3 is TGCAGCGTAGCCGGGACAGATAATCAGCCCCAGCATTTT. It translates to CSVAGTDNQPQHF.

The rearrangement joins TRBV19 to TRBJ1-1; no reliable D call. Trimming left V 5 bases short and J 2 bases short, with 9 bases between. Germline V lookup: CDR1 LNHDA, CDR2 SQIVND (reference sequence). The CDR3 consists of 13 residues. CDR3 region: CASSYYSNTEAFF. The CDR3 nucleotides read TGTGCCAGTAGTTACTACAGTAACACTGAAGCTTTCTTT.

V usage is TRBV19 and J usage is TRBJ2-7; D gene uncertain. Germline V gene lookup returns CDR1 LNHDA and CDR2 SQIVND (reference sequence). Between the trimmed V and J ends, which lost 4 bases and 2 bases, there was a span of 18 bases. The CDR3 runs 16 residues. As DNA, the CDR3 is TGTGCCAGTAGTACCCTCGCTCGGGCCAGGCCCTACGAGCAGTACTTC. Protein: CASSTLARARPYEQYF.

This clonotype was found once. The chain has TRBV6-5 and TRBJ1-2; D possibly corresponds to TRBD1 (6 bases). The germline CDR1 and CDR2 sequences are MNHEY and SVGAGI. Trimming left V 4 bases short and J 4 bases short, with 16 bases between. The CDR3 loop spans 15 amino acids. The CDR3 loop is CASSSAPQGLYGYTF. CDR3 sequence (DNA): TGTGCCAGCAGTTCCGCGCCACAGGGACTCTATGGCTACACCTTC.

CDR3 sequence: CASSMGTAVHNTGELFF. The CDR3 region has the DNA TGTGCCAGCAGCATGGGGACAGCCGTACATAACACCGGGGAGCTGTTTTTT. This chain connects TRBV7-9 to TRBJ2-2; 7 positions agree with TRBD1. J was trimmed by 2 bases and V by 5 bases; bases with no gene match: 11. The length of the CDR3 is 17 residues. Germline-derived CDR1 and CDR2 are SEHNR and FQNEAQ (reference sequence).

The gene calls are TRBV7-9 and TRBJ2-1, with 11 bases matching TRBD1. The CDR3 length is 16 residues. Germline CDR1 reads SEHNR; CDR2 reads FQNEAQ (reference sequence). V lost 5 bases and J lost 5; bases outside the gene matches: 8. CDR3 protein: CASSLTGTGGNNEQFF. The CDR3 region has the DNA TGTGCCAGCAGCCTTACCGGGACAGGGGGAAACAATGAGCAGTTCTTC.

CDR3 nucleotide sequence: TGTGCCACCGCGGCAGGGGAGAGCTCCTACAATGAGCAGTTCTTC. Translation: CATAAGESSYNEQFF. The rearrangement links TRBV24-1 to TRBJ2-1; D might be TRBD1 (6 bases). Germline V lookup: CDR1 KGHDR, CDR2 SFDVKD. The CDR3 contains 15 residues. V shed 9 bases and J shed 0 bases, with 14 bases lying between them.

This clonotype was counted a few times. J is TRBJ1-1 and V is TRBV6-1; D gene uncertain. Germline CDR1 reads MNHNS; CDR2 reads SASEGT. Trimming removed 9 bases from V and 1 base from J, with 21 bases in between. The CDR3 length is 16 residues. The CDR3 loop reads CASRHGSLSPNTEAFF. The CDR3 nucleotides are TGTGCCAGTAGGCACGGGAGTCTTTCCCCGAACACTGAAGCTTTCTTT.

This clonotype came up a few times. Written as DNA, the CDR3 is TGTGCCAGCAGCGCCCGGGACAGGGACTTATCCTACGAGCAGTACTTC. Translating gives CASSARDRDLSYEQYF. The V and J genes are TRBV21-1 and TRBJ2-7; the table calls TRBD1, which could not be checked here. TRBV21-1 is termed a pseudogene. This CDR3 spans 16 amino acids.

The chain carries TRBV11-2 and TRBJ2-6; D remains unclear. The V and J ends lost 1 base and 4 bases respectively, with 8 bases between them. Germline values: CDR1 SGHAT, CDR2 FQNNGV. This CDR3 is built from 15 residues. DNA for the CDR3: TGTGCCAGCAGCTTAGCCGGACCCGGGGCCAACGTCCTGACTTTC. This sequence encodes CASSLAGPGANVLTF. Filled out from reference TRBV11-2 and TRBJ2-6, the complete variable domain reads EAGVAQSPRYKIIEKRQSVAFWCNPISGHATLYWYQQILGQGPKLLIQFQNNGVVDDSQLPKDRFSAERLKGVDSTLKIQPAKLEDSAVYLCASSLAGPGANVLTFGAGSRLTVL.

V gene TRBV7-9 combines with J gene TRBJ1-2; TRBD1 matches 7 bases. Germline V gene sequence: CDR1 SEHNR, CDR2 FQNEAQ (reference sequence). CDR3 length equals 15 residues. The J segment lost 0 bases and the V segment lost 4 bases, leaving 5 bases of the junction unmatched. CDR3 amino acids: CASSWGTDTNYGYTF. Written as DNA, the CDR3 is TGTGCCAGCAGCTGGGGGACAGACACTAACTATGGCTACACCTTC.

The rearrangement uses TRBV6-5 and TRBJ1-2; a weak D match, TRBD1 (6 bases). Germline CDR1 reads MNHEY; CDR2 reads SVGAGI. V dropped 2 bases and J dropped 4 bases, with 11 bases sitting between them. This CDR3 has 14 amino acids. CDR3 nucleotides: TGTGCCAGCAGTTACAACAGGGCCTCCTATGGCTACACCTTC. It yields the protein CASSYNRASYGYTF.

The gene calls are TRBV28 and TRBJ2-4; TRBD1 agrees at 7 bases. Germline CDR1 reads MDHEN; CDR2 reads SYDVKM. Germline trimming cut 4 bases from V and 1 base from J; bases unmatched to any gene: 10. The CDR3 runs 17 residues. The DNA of the CDR3 is TGTGCCAGCAGTTGGACAGGCCGGGGTGACGCCAAAAACATTCAGTACTTC. Protein product: CASSWTGRGDAKNIQYF. The entire variable domain, with the rest obtained from reference TRBV28 and TRBJ2-4, is as follows: DVKVTQSSRYLVKRTGEKVFLECVQDMDHENMFWYRQDPGLGLRLIYFSYDVKMKEKGDIPEGYSVSREKKERFSLILESASTNQTSMYLCASSWTGRGDAKNIQYFGAGTRLSVL.

This clonotype is a singleton in its sample. The gene calls are TRBV7-2 and TRBJ1-1, with D perhaps matching TRBD1 (5 bases). The CDR3 runs to 13 residues. Trimming pared 5 bases from V and 6 bases from J, leaving 13 bases between. CDR1 and CDR2 from the germline V gene are SGHTA and FQGNSA. Written as DNA, the CDR3 is TGTGCCAGCAGCCCAGACAGTCGGGCTGAAGCTTTCTTT. Its protein is CASSPDSRAEAFF.

Comments on this clonotype: Germline is not matched at one junction end, which may reflect a read error. This chain uses TRBV6-4 with TRBJ1-1; D gene ambiguous. Per the germline V gene, CDR1 is MRHNA and CDR2 is SNTAGT. The CDR3 has 13 residues. The CDR3 sequence: CASSVEENTGAFF. The CDR3, as DNA: TGTGCCAGCAGTGTAGAGGAGAACACTGGAGCTTTCTTT.

This chain uses TRBV7-9 with TRBJ1-2; D gene uncertain. The V and J ends lost 2 bases and 0 bases respectively, with 4 bases between them. CDR3 length equals 13 residues. Germline CDR1 is SEHNR and CDR2 is FQNEAQ (reference sequence). This CDR3 reads CASSLQSNYGYTF. The CDR3 region has the DNA TGTGCCAGCAGCTTACAGTCTAACTATGGCTACACCTTC.

In the case of this clonotype: The germline gene is not matched at one end of the junction; a read error may be the cause. The rearrangement uses TRBV7-2 and TRBJ1-2, with TRBD1 matching over 8 bases. This CDR3 contains 13 residues. The germline V gene encodes CDR1 SGHTA and CDR2 FQGNSA. The CDR3 coding sequence is TGTGCCAGTGAGCAGGGGGCTAAGTATGGCTACACCTTC. Its protein is CASEQGAKYGYTF.

The chain carries TRBV27 and TRBJ2-1, with D possibly TRBD2 on 7 matching bases. Germline-derived CDR1 and CDR2 are MNHEY and SMNVEV (reference sequence). The CDR3 is made up of 16 amino acids. V gave up 6 bases and J gave up 1 base, with 16 bases separating them. CDR3 coding DNA: TGTGCCAGCAGGCCGCTCGGGGGGCGGTCCTACAATGAGCAGTTCTTC. It encodes CASRPLGGRSYNEQFF.